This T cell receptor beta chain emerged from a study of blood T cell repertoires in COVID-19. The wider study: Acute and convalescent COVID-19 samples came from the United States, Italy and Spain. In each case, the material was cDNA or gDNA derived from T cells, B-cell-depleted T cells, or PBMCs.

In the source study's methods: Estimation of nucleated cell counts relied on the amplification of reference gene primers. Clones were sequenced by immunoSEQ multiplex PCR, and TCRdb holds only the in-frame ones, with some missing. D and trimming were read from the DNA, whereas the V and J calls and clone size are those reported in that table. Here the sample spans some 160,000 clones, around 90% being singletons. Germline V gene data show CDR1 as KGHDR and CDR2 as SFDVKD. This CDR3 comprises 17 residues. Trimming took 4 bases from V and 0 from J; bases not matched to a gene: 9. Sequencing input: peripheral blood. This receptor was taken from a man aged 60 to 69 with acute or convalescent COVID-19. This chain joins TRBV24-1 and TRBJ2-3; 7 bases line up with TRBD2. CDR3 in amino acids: CATSDPTSATSTDTQYF. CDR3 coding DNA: TGTGCCACCAGTGACCCCACTAGCGCCACTAGCACAGATACGCAGTATTTT.